This TCR beta chain was identified during a study of vaccination effects on CD4 cells after COVID-19. The study, taken as a whole, reports: Few convalescent patients and no early post-infection timepoints were included in the study.

Turning to this clone: Its antigen remains unidentified.

The CDR3 extends over 13 amino acids. V lost 10 bases to trimming and J lost 8 bases; unmatched junction nucleotides: 9. Germline CDR1 is SNHLY and CDR2 is FYNNEI. Cells that had been cultured for 10 days were the source of isolated CD4+ T cells. SARS-CoV-2 infection was confirmed by PCR in the person between March and December 2020. Vaccine administered to participants consisted of two doses of either BNT162b2 or mRNA-1273. The table came from immunoSEQ multiplex PCR; TCRdb's copy has only in-frame clones and leaves some out. The profile shows approximately 30,000 clones, roughly four fifths of them singletons.

The input for sequencing was CD4+ T cells from PBMCs cultured without peptide, taken after COVID-19 vaccination. The TCR sequence derives from a human donor who had a prior SARS-CoV-2 infection. V is TRBV2 and J is TRBJ2-1; 9 bases line up with TRBD2. CDR3 nucleotides: TGTGCCACCAGCGGGGGGCGGTTTCATGAGCAGTTCTTC. As protein: CATSGGRFHEQFF.